One and the same sample provided the 25 T cell receptor beta chains below, sequenced in a study of somatic mutations in cytotoxic T cells in rheumatoid arthritis. Sequenced by immunoSEQ multiplex PCR; TCRdb stores in-frame clones only, minus some. This table has 15,000 or so clones, approximately 79% appearing once. The sample was CD8+ T cells sorted from blood. The receptor set was obtained from an adult with rheumatoid arthritis.

The V and J genes are TRBV5-1 and TRBJ2-1, with D possibly called TRBD1 or TRBD2 (6 bases each). The ends were cut back, 5 bases at V and 8 bases at J, with 14 bases in the middle. This CDR3 is built from 13 residues. The germline gives CDR1 SGHRS, CDR2 YFSETQ. The CDR3 loop is CASRRGGGDEQFF. CDR3 nucleotide sequence: TGCGCCAGCAGGCGAGGAGGGGGAGATGAGCAGTTCTTC. Looking up the rest from reference TRBV5-1 and TRBJ2-1 gives the full variable domain: KAGVTQTPRYLIKTRGQQVTLSCSPISGHRSVSWYQQTPGQGLQFLFEYFSETQRNKGNFPGRFSGRQFSNSRSEMNVSTLELGDSALYLCASRRGGGDEQFFGPGTRLTVL.

This clone turned up a few times. The chain combines TRBV11-2 with TRBJ2-3, with TRBD2 matching 8 bases. The CDR3 has 16 amino acids. The germline V gene encodes CDR1 SGHAT and CDR2 FQNNGV. J was trimmed by 3 bases and V by 1 base; bases with no gene match: 6. In nucleotides, the CDR3 is TGTGCCAGCAGCTTAGGGGGACTAGTTTTAACAGATACGCAGTATTTT. This translates into CASSLGGLVLTDTQYF.

J is TRBJ1-2 and V is TRBV6-4; D is ambiguous. This CDR3 comprises 13 residues. The germline V gene has CDR1 MRHNA and CDR2 SNTAGT. V gave up 3 bases and J gave up 3 bases, with 8 bases separating them. In DNA form, the CDR3 reads TGTGCCAGCAGTGAGGATGGCTACTATGGCTACACCTTC. It specifies CASSEDGYYGYTF.

Within the sample, this clone is medium-sized. This chain links TRBV6-6 with TRBJ1-5; D uncertain. Germline V CDR1 and CDR2: MNHNY, SVGAGI (reference sequence). This CDR3 contains 16 residues. Trimming left V 7 bases short and J 1 base short, with 17 bases between. The CDR3 nucleotides are TGTGCCAGCAACCATTTTGGGGTAGGGAGCAATCAGCCCCAGCATTTT. Its protein is CASNHFGVGSNQPQHF.

V gene TRBV29-1 combines with J gene TRBJ2-7, with 10 bases lining up with TRBD2. This CDR3 comprises 12 residues. Germline trimming cut 4 bases from V and 7 bases from J; bases unmatched to any gene: 4. Per the germline V gene, CDR1 is SQVTM and CDR2 is ANQGSEA. The CDR3 protein is CSVGFSGREQYF. The CDR3 coding sequence is TGCAGCGTTGGGTTTAGCGGGAGGGAGCAGTACTTC.

This clone has more than one count but fewer than ten. The chain couples TRBV5-4 to TRBJ2-2, with a weak D call TRBD2 (6 bases). The CDR3 runs 16 residues. The germline gives CDR1 SGHNT, CDR2 YYREEE (reference sequence). V was pared by 1 base and J by 4 bases, with 14 bases between. Written as DNA, the CDR3 is TGTGCCAGCAGCTTGCTACACCAGGGAGGCACCGGGGAGCTGTTTTTT. Translation gives CASSLLHQGGTGELFF.

The chain has TRBV7-3 and TRBJ1-1; D is perhaps TRBD1 (5 bases). The CDR3 is 15 residues long. Trimming took off 9 bases at V and 2 bases at J, with 19 bases between the two ends. Germline V CDR1 and CDR2: SGHTA, FQGTGA. Here the CDR3 DNA reads TGTGCCAGTCAACCGGGCCTCAGGGCAAACACTGAAGCTTTCTTT. Its translation: CASQPGLRANTEAFF.

V usage is TRBV27 and J usage is TRBJ2-3, with 9 bases that match TRBD2. There are 17 residues in the CDR3. V gave up 4 bases and J gave up 5 bases; unmatched junction bases: 13. Germline V gives CDR1 MNHEY, CDR2 SMNVEV (reference sequence). The CDR3 bases are TGTGCCAGCAGTTCCCTAGTAGCGGGAGTCGGTCGAGATACGCAGTATTTT. Its translation: CASSSLVAGVGRDTQYF.

The chain links TRBV5-1 to TRBJ1-2; 8 nucleotides agree with TRBD1. Germline values: CDR1 SGHRS, CDR2 YFSETQ. The V and J ends lost 0 bases and 3 bases, in that order; junction bases with no gene match: 7. CDR3 length: 16 residues. CDR3 protein: CASSLAGPTGDYGYTF. The DNA of the CDR3 is TGCGCCAGCAGCTTGGCGGGCCCGACAGGGGACTATGGCTACACCTTC.

J is TRBJ2-5 and V is TRBV2; D is perhaps TRBD2 (6 bases). The V end lost 4 bases, the J end lost 5 bases, and 11 bases lay between the germline ends. CDR3 length equals 13 residues. CDR1 and CDR2 from the germline V gene are SNHLY and FYNNEI. CDR3 protein: CASSGGVAETQYF. For the CDR3, the DNA is TGTGCCAGCAGTGGGGGGGTCGCGGAGACCCAGTACTTC.

This sequence joins TRBV4-2 and TRBJ2-2; tentatively, D is TRBD1 or TRBD2 (5 bases each). Germline V gene sequence: CDR1 LGHNA, CDR2 YNFKEQ. V was shortened by 2 bases and J by 2 bases, with 15 bases between the two germline ends. The CDR3 length is 17 residues. The DNA of the CDR3 is TGTGCCAGCAGCCAATTCCTCCCGGGACCTAACACCGGGGAGCTGTTTTTT. It codes for CASSQFLPGPNTGELFF.

The gene calls are TRBV11-3 and TRBJ2-1; a possible D gene is TRBD2 (6 bases). CDR1 and CDR2 (germline): SGHNT, YENEEA. The CDR3 contains 13 residues. Trimming pared 5 bases from V and 7 bases from J, leaving 12 bases between. DNA of the CDR3: TGTGCCAGCAGCCCGGAGGGTTCAAATGAGCAGTTCTTC. It is translated as CASSPEGSNEQFF.

This chain joins TRBV14 and TRBJ2-2; 9 nucleotides line up with TRBD2. V shed 3 bases, J shed 6 bases, and the junction held 5 bases outside the gene matches. CDR1 SGHDN and CDR2 FVKESK come from the germline V gene. CDR3 length: 15 amino acids. CDR3 sequence reads: CASSHRREGSGELFF. CDR3 nucleotides: TGTGCCAGCAGCCACAGGCGGGAGGGGTCCGGGGAGCTGTTTTTT.

V is TRBV6-6 and J is TRBJ2-7, with TRBD1 matching over 9 bases. The V segment lost 4 bases and the J segment 2 bases; nucleotides outside the gene matches: 3. Germline V gives CDR1 MNHNY, CDR2 SVGAGI (reference sequence). This CDR3 has 14 residues. The CDR3 DNA is TGTGCCAGCAGTTTGGGACAGGGCGCCTACGAGCAGTACTTC. This encodes CASSLGQGAYEQYF.

This clone was picked up one time. J is TRBJ2-7 and V is TRBV7-2; 9 bases are a match to TRBD1. This CDR3 contains 17 residues. V shed 2 bases, J shed 6 bases, and the junction held 14 bases outside the gene matches. Germline CDR1 SGHTA, CDR2 FQGNSA. The CDR3 protein is CASSLKGQGLVGGEQYF. The CDR3 bases are TGTGCCAGCAGCTTAAAGGGACAGGGTTTAGTAGGTGGCGAGCAGTACTTC.

V is TRBV6-4 and J is TRBJ2-1, with TRBD2 matching 8 bases. Germline CDR1 MRHNA, CDR2 SNTAGT. Germline trimming cut 6 bases from V and 1 base from J; bases unmatched to any gene: 5. The CDR3 runs to 15 residues. CDR3 DNA sequence: TGTGCCAGCAGCCCATTAGCGGGGTCCTACAATGAGCAGTTCTTC. Translated, it gives CASSPLAGSYNEQFF.

The CDR3 region has the DNA TGCGCCAGCAGCTTGGCCGGTAGCGGGAGATGGGAGGAGCAGTTCTTC. The encoded protein is CASSLAGSGRWEEQFF. This sequence joins TRBV5-1 and TRBJ2-1, with TRBD2 matching over 9 bases. Germline V gene sequence: CDR1 SGHRS, CDR2 YFSETQ. CDR3 length equals 16 residues. V lost 0 bases and J lost 10; bases outside the gene matches: 11.

The chain recombines TRBV7-6 with TRBJ1-5; TRBD1 might be the D (5 bases). The CDR3 length is 15 residues. The V gene lost 1 base and the J gene lost 0 bases, with 7 bases spanning the gap. Germline V gives CDR1 SGHVS, CDR2 FNYEAQ. Here the CDR3 reads CASSLGQFSNQPQHF. DNA of the CDR3: TGTGCCAGCAGCTTAGGACAGTTTAGCAATCAGCCCCAGCATTTT.

The genes are TRBV9 and TRBJ2-1; D uncertain. V lost 3 bases, J lost 10 bases, and 8 bases lay in between. The CDR3 contains 11 residues. CDR1 and CDR2 from the germline V gene are SGDLS and YYNGEE. CDR3 coding DNA: TGTGCCAGCAGCGCCTCGCGGGAGCAGTTCTTC. It encodes CASSASREQFF.

The chain combines TRBV7-9 with TRBJ2-7; D not resolved. With 2 bases removed from V and 7 bases from J, the gap between germline ends came to 15 bases. The CDR3 extends over 14 amino acids. Germline loops: CDR1 SEHNR, CDR2 FQNEAQ (reference sequence). The CDR3: CASSLLEEGNEQYF. DNA for the CDR3: TGTGCCAGCAGCTTACTTGAGGAAGGGAATGAGCAGTACTTC.

V and J are TRBV21-1 and TRBJ2-3; TRBD2, the D gene given by the table, was not confirmed from the DNA. TRBV21-1 represents a pseudogene. The CDR3 totals 15 residues. The DNA for the CDR3 is TGTGCCAGCAGCAAAGGACGGACTAACACAGATACGCAGTATTTT. Protein product: CASSKGRTNTDTQYF.

V gene TRBV19 combines with J gene TRBJ2-1, with 9 positions matching TRBD2. Trimming at V came to 1 base and at J to 0 bases, leaving 4 bases not matched to a gene. CDR3 length: 17 residues. Per the germline V gene, CDR1 is LNHDA and CDR2 is SQIVND (reference sequence). The CDR3 nucleotides read TGTGCCAGTAGTATAGCCTCAGCGGGGGGCTCCTACAATGAGCAGTTCTTC. It yields the protein CASSIASAGGSYNEQFF.

The V gene is TRBV14, the J gene TRBJ1-1; maybe TRBD1 (5 bases). The CDR3 runs to 14 residues. Germline V gene data show CDR1 as SGHDN and CDR2 as FVKESK. Trimming removed 1 base from V and 1 base from J, with 7 bases in between. CDR3: CASSQGGSNTEAFF. CDR3 in DNA: TGTGCCAGCAGCCAAGGGGGGTCGAACACTGAAGCTTTCTTT.

The CDR3 region is CTSSTICLCETYGYTF. For the CDR3, the DNA is TGCACCAGCAGCACGATATGTTTGTGCGAGACCTATGGCTACACCTTC. This rearrangement joins TRBV1 to TRBJ1-2. TRBV1 is an annotated pseudogene. This CDR3 comprises 16 residues.

This clone has just one count. V usage is TRBV5-4 and J usage is TRBJ2-3; D is uncertain. From germline, CDR1 is SGHNT and CDR2 YYREEE (reference sequence). Trimming removed 0 bases at V and 6 bases at J, with 8 bases between. The CDR3 spans 13 residues. CDR3 sequence: CASSLEAPDTQYF. Written as DNA, the CDR3 is TGTGCCAGCAGCTTGGAAGCCCCCGATACGCAGTATTTT.